A selection of T cell receptor beta chains follows, all from one sample in a study of blood T cell repertoires in COVID-19. Here immunoSEQ multiplex PCR was the method, and the copy in TCRdb shows in-frame clones only, minus some. The sample consists of about 280,000 clones, 75% to 90% of them appearing once. The sequencing sample was made of peripheral blood. The source of these receptors is a woman in her 70s with COVID-19, enrolled during active disease. Both conserved end residues are part of each CDR3. The D gene is left open where the match is weak. Size values are once, few and many counts, or a class for expanded clones, and some rows have none.

D gene: -
J gene: TRBJ2-1
clone size: -
V gene: TRBV9
CDR3 protein: CASSSQRDGTYYNEQFF
CDR3 DNA: TGTGCCAGCAGCTCACAGAGGGACGGGACTTACTACAATGAGCAGTTCTTC

D gene: -
J gene: TRBJ1-1
clone size: -
V gene: TRBV28
CDR3 protein: CAVGPGDAYEAFF
CDR3 DNA: TGTGCTGTGGGGCCCGGAGACGCCTATGAAGCTTTCTTT

D gene: -
J gene: TRBJ1-3
clone size: -
V gene: TRBV5-1
CDR3 protein: CASSSRTDGNTIYF
CDR3 DNA: TGCGCCAGCAGCTCGCGGACAGACGGAAACACCATATATTTT

D gene: -
J gene: TRBJ1-4
clone size: -
V gene: TRBV4-1
CDR3 protein: CASSQVQGLGELFF
CDR3 DNA: TGCGCCAGCAGCCAAGTACAGGGATTGGGGGAACTGTTTTTT

D gene: -
J gene: TRBJ1-2
clone size: -
V gene: TRBV29-1
CDR3 protein: CSVERGTSNYGYTF
CDR3 DNA: TGCAGCGTTGAACGTGGCACATCAAACTATGGCTACACCTTC

D gene: TRBD1
J gene: TRBJ1-2
clone size: -
V gene: TRBV2
CDR3 protein: CASSSDRTGYTF
CDR3 DNA: TGTGCCAGCAGTTCGGACAGGACTGGCTACACCTTC

D gene: TRBD2
J gene: TRBJ2-7
clone size: -
V gene: TRBV27
CDR3 protein: CASSLSGSSYEQYF
CDR3 DNA: TGTGCCAGCAGCCTTAGCGGGAGCTCCTACGAGCAGTACTTC

D gene: TRBD1
J gene: TRBJ1-1
clone size: -
V gene: TRBV3-1/TRBV3-2
CDR3 protein: CASSQEWTGKAFF
CDR3 DNA: TGTGCCAGCAGCCAAGAATGGACAGGGAAAGCTTTCTTT

D gene: -
J gene: TRBJ1-5
clone size: -
V gene: TRBV29-1
CDR3 protein: CSVEVGRNQPQHF
CDR3 DNA: TGCAGCGTTGAGGTTGGGAGGAATCAGCCCCAGCATTTT

D gene: TRBD2
J gene: TRBJ2-1
clone size: -
V gene: TRBV7-9
CDR3 protein: CASSLELAVYNEQFF
CDR3 DNA: TGTGCCAGCAGCTTAGAACTAGCGGTTTACAATGAGCAGTTCTTC

D gene: -
J gene: TRBJ2-7
clone size: -
V gene: TRBV5-6
CDR3 protein: CASSYTFYEQYF
CDR3 DNA: TGTGCCAGCAGCTACACCTTCTACGAGCAGTACTTC

D gene: TRBD1
J gene: TRBJ1-3
clone size: once
V gene: TRBV28
CDR3 protein: CASSLGDRGDTIYF
CDR3 DNA: TGTGCCAGCAGTTTAGGGGACAGGGGGGACACCATATATTTT

D gene: -
J gene: TRBJ2-3
clone size: -
V gene: TRBV9
CDR3 protein: CASSVSGSSEDTQYF
CDR3 DNA: TGTGCCAGCAGCGTATCCGGTTCGAGCGAAGATACGCAGTATTTT

D gene: -
J gene: TRBJ1-1
clone size: -
V gene: TRBV12-3/TRBV12-4
CDR3 protein: CASSFSPNTEAFF
CDR3 DNA: TGTGCCAGCAGTTTTAGCCCGAACACTGAAGCTTTCTTT

D gene: TRBD1
J gene: TRBJ1-3
clone size: -
V gene: TRBV19
CDR3 protein: CASSIGDSNSGNTIYF
CDR3 DNA: TGTGCCAGTAGTATAGGGGACAGTAACTCTGGAAACACCATATATTTT

D gene: -
J gene: TRBJ2-3
clone size: -
V gene: TRBV27
CDR3 protein: CASTSFGLPTQYF
CDR3 DNA: TGTGCCAGCACCTCATTTGGCCTTCCCACGCAGTATTTT

D gene: TRBD1
J gene: TRBJ1-1
clone size: -
V gene: TRBV5-6
CDR3 protein: CASTRAGGTEAFF
CDR3 DNA: TGTGCCAGCACTCGCGCAGGGGGCACTGAAGCTTTCTTT

D gene: TRBD2
J gene: TRBJ2-7
clone size: -
V gene: TRBV27
CDR3 protein: CASSLSLGLAGDTYEQYF
CDR3 DNA: TGTGCCAGCAGTTTATCACTCGGACTAGCGGGGGATACCTACGAGCAGTACTTC